Following are 6 T cell receptor beta chains from one sample sequenced in a study of radiation and T cells in renal cell carcinoma. Time point specified: blood 4 weeks post-SBRT, at nephrectomy. Documented treatment: 15 Gy SBRT to primary tumor, nephrectomy 4 weeks later. Assay: immunoSEQ multiplex PCR; the TCRdb copy retains only in-frame clones and omits some. In the table there are around 180,000 clones, about nine tenths of which are singletons. Source: blood, taken from a patient whose treatment included radiotherapy and nephrectomy. The receptors were sampled from a woman aged 50 to 60 with renal cell carcinoma.

The chain couples TRBV29-1 to TRBJ2-2; 7 bases agree with TRBD1. V shed 6 bases, J shed 5 bases, and the junction held 12 bases outside the gene matches. Germline V gene data show CDR1 as SQVTM and CDR2 as ANQGSEA. The CDR3 has 15 amino acids. This CDR3 reads CSVATDRVGTGELFF. CDR3 nucleotide sequence: TGCAGCGTGGCAACCGACAGGGTCGGTACCGGGGAGCTGTTTTTT.

The J gene is TRBJ2-1, the V gene TRBV7-6; TRBD1 agrees at 7 bases. J gave up 3 bases and V 5 bases, and 7 bases lay outside the gene matches. This CDR3 has 15 amino acids. CDR1 is SGHVS and CDR2 is FNYEAQ in the germline V gene. The CDR3 protein is CASSNGTAIYNEQFF. As DNA, the CDR3 is TGTGCCAGCAGCAACGGGACAGCCATCTACAATGAGCAGTTCTTC.

The sample holds a few counts of this clone. This is likely a read error, given that the CDR3 carries no conserved phenylalanine or tryptophan at its end. The limits of the CDR3 on the DNA are not certain, so only TCRdb's listed CDR3 is given. The gene calls are TRBV2 and TRBJ1-2; TRBD1, as called in the table, went unchecked against the DNA. Counting both end residues, the CDR3 totals 13 amino acids. Germline loops: CDR1 SNHLY, CDR2 FYNNEI. The CDR3 sequence is CASSEGTGRSPLC.

The rearrangement joins TRBV18 to TRBJ1-3; D gene uncertain. Trimming left V 6 bases short and J 0 bases short, with 15 bases between. This CDR3 comprises 16 residues. Germline CDR1 reads KGHSH; CDR2 reads LQKENI. The chain's CDR3 is CASSLGLETSGNTIYF. For the CDR3, the DNA is TGTGCCAGCTCCCTGGGATTGGAAACCTCTGGAAACACCATATATTTT.

This chain links TRBV7-2 with TRBJ2-1; D might be TRBD1 or TRBD2, each matching 5 bases. Trimming took 3 bases from V and 5 from J, leaving 23 bases between them. The CDR3 consists of 18 residues. CDR1 SGHTA and CDR2 FQGNSA come from the germline V gene. CDR3 bases: TGTGCCAGCAGCTTGGGGCACCAAAGGAGACTACCCAACAATGAGCAGTTCTTC. Its translation: CASSLGHQRRLPNNEQFF.

V and J are TRBV6-6 and TRBJ2-7; D perhaps matches TRBD1 (6 bases). Germline values: CDR1 MNHNY, CDR2 SVGAGI (reference sequence). The CDR3 consists of 16 residues. The V and J ends lost 0 bases and 5 bases respectively, with 17 bases between them. The CDR3 spells CASSYSKSGDGNEQYF. In DNA form, the CDR3 reads TGTGCCAGCAGTTACTCGAAGTCAGGGGATGGGAACGAGCAGTACTTC.